This record concerns one TCR beta chain sequence. The source of the sample is a study of cytomegalovirus exposure and HLA in healthy donors. Looked up from germline, CDR1 is SGDLS and CDR2 is YYNGEE. V lost 0 bases to trimming and J lost 5 bases; unmatched junction nucleotides: 10. This CDR3 comprises 17 residues. Use of 60 Vbeta and 13 Jbeta primers characterized the PCR. Sequencing used immunoSEQ multiplex PCR; TCRdb keeps in-frame clones, though not all of them. The sample shows some 170,000 clones, roughly 80% of them seen only once. The rearrangement links TRBV9 to TRBJ2-1, with 8 bases matching TRBD2. Sequences were obtained from PBMCs. This TCR was sampled from a female donor in good health and CMV-seronegative. DNA of the CDR3: TGTGCCAGCAGCGTAGCCCGAAGTAGCGGGGCAGACAATGAGCAGTTCTTC. Protein: CASSVARSSGADNEQFF.